This T cell receptor beta chain was sequenced for a study of cytomegalovirus exposure and HLA in healthy donors. Looking at the study overall: Genotyping of under 500 donors showed that approximately 83% belonged to the Caucasian-associated ancestry cluster.

The donors comprised healthy bone marrow donors. With 60 Vbeta and 13 Jbeta primers, the PCR was carried out. Here immunoSEQ multiplex PCR was the method, and the copy in TCRdb shows in-frame clones only, minus some. The repertoire has about 240,000 clones, over 70% of them found once; the top ten carry about 7.3%. This clone was observed a handful of times. Its antigen is not known. In germline, CDR1 is MGHRA, CDR2 YSYEKL. V lost 1 base to trimming and J lost 11 bases; unmatched junction nucleotides: 14. The CDR3 contains 16 residues. General study results and limits: Later, an analysis found that common viral pathogens appeared to be linked with several of the most significant clusters.

The receptor's source is a woman aged 55-69 years in good health and CMV-seropositive. The specimen was PBMCs. V and J are TRBV4-1 and TRBJ2-5; 9 bases agree with TRBD2. The CDR3 bases are TGCGCCAGCAGCCAAGTTTATAGCGGGAGAGGAGATGAGCAGTACTTC. Its translation: CASSQVYSGRGDEQYF.